This paragraph covers one T cell receptor (beta chain) sequence. Its antigen is undetermined. This entry belongs to a study of blood T cells in healthy people across ages. A second PCR, run for about 7 to 11 cycles, used a sample-barcoded 5' primer plus a J-beta primer mix. MiXCR, run by TCRdb on the 5' RACE reads, gives a single entry per CDR3 protein. The sample contains about 1.8 million distinct CDR3 sequences, roughly 52% of which appear only once. Trimming cost V 2 bases and J 2 bases, with 17 bases left between them. Germline V CDR1 and CDR2: SGHTA, FQGNSA. The CDR3 has 17 amino acids. Study results and limitations: Both higher diversity and more naive CD4+ cells marked long-lived donors when set against aged donors.

Each donor supplied approximately 10 milliliters of peripheral blood. Isolation per sample recovered at least 7 million PBMCs. This chain joins TRBV7-2 and TRBJ2-3, with D possibly matching TRBD1 (6 bases). The receptor was derived from a woman aged 40 to 55 in good health. Specimen: blood. CDR3 sequence reads: CASSLKGVRVYTDTQYF. The CDR3 nucleotides read TGTGCCAGCAGCTTAAAGGGGGTCAGGGTATACACAGATACGCAGTATTTT.